Each of the 10 T cell receptor beta chains below was sequenced from the same sample in a study of blood T cell repertoires in COVID-19 (dated by TCRdb to about 2020). The method was the immunoSEQ multiplex PCR assay. TCRdb retrieved this table from immuneACCESS and kept in-frame rearrangements only. Not all clones are present; in checked studies, unresolved V genes account for under half, and no reason is known for the remainder. The sample table lists more than 150,000 clones, more than 75% of them with a count of one. Together, the top ten hold around 6.5% of the sample. The specimen was PBMCs or T cells enriched from blood (not recorded which). The receptors were gathered from a woman aged 45-59 years who had recovered from COVID-19.

The chain is built from TRBV5-4 and TRBJ1-4, with 10 bases that match TRBD1. The length of the CDR3 is 16 residues. In germline, CDR1 is SGHNT, CDR2 YYREEE (reference sequence). Unmatched junction bases numbered 6, after V lost 3 bases and J lost 4 bases. CDR3 nucleotide sequence: TGTGCCAGCAGCTCCGGGACAGGGGCCGTTAATGAAAAACTGTTTTTT. Amino acids: CASSSGTGAVNEKLFF.

V gene TRBV2 combines with J gene TRBJ2-3; 9 positions match TRBD2. The CDR3 sequence is 14 residues long. CDR1 SNHLY and CDR2 FYNNEI come from the germline V gene. Germline trimming cut 8 bases from V and 2 bases from J; bases unmatched to any gene: 5. CDR3: CASQTSGSTDTQYF. CDR3 nucleotides: TGTGCCAGCCAGACTAGCGGTTCCACAGATACGCAGTATTTT.

This clone was observed a handful of times. The chain has TRBV6-5 and TRBJ2-1, with TRBD2 matching over 8 bases. CDR1 is MNHEY, CDR2 SVGAGI, per germline. CDR3 length: 15 residues. V shed 8 bases and J 6 bases; nucleotides not matched to a gene: 12. CDR3 protein: CASSLALADFNEQFF. The CDR3 DNA reads as TGTGCCAGCTCCCTTGCACTAGCGGATTTCAATGAGCAGTTCTTC.

In this sample, this clone turned up once. This sequence joins TRBV28 and TRBJ2-1; weak D call: TRBD2 (6 bases). CDR3 length: 16 residues. Trimming stripped 6 bases from V and 1 base from J, with 16 bases between. Germline V gives CDR1 MDHEN, CDR2 SYDVKM. The DNA of the CDR3 is TGTGCCAGCAGCGGGAAAGGGACTCCTTCCTACAATGAGCAGTTCTTC. Translation: CASSGKGTPSYNEQFF.

This chain links TRBV5-8 with TRBJ2-5; 9 bases fit TRBD1. V shed 2 bases, J shed 2 bases, and the junction held 1 base outside the gene matches. CDR3 length: 14 residues. Per germline, CDR1 SGHTS and CDR2 YDEGEE. The CDR3 DNA reads as TGTGCCAGCAGCTTTGACAGGGGGCAAGAGACCCAGTACTTC. As protein: CASSFDRGQETQYF.

A single count supports this clone. This chain joins TRBV5-1 and TRBJ2-1; D ambiguous. V was cut by 2 bases and J by 5 bases, with 8 bases left in between. This CDR3 region has 13 residues. Per the germline V gene, CDR1 is SGHRS and CDR2 is YFSETQ. The CDR3 spells CASSFLVNNEQFF. CDR3 nucleotide sequence: TGCGCCAGCAGCTTCCTTGTTAACAATGAGCAGTTCTTC.

This sequence joins TRBV6-5 and TRBJ1-1; 9 nucleotides align to TRBD1. The CDR3 sequence is 14 residues long. Germline V lookup: CDR1 MNHEY, CDR2 SVGAGI. V shed 5 bases and J 5 bases; nucleotides not matched to a gene: 6. The CDR3 reads CASSRNRGRTEAFF. The CDR3 DNA follows: TGTGCCAGCAGTAGAAACAGGGGGCGTACTGAAGCTTTCTTT.

The chain uses TRBV4-2 and TRBJ2-2; D remains ambiguous. Germline V gene sequence: CDR1 LGHNA, CDR2 YNFKEQ. This CDR3 is 13 amino acids long. V lost 3 bases and J lost 2, with 4 bases in between. The CDR3 region is CASSHSNTGELFF. For the CDR3, the DNA is TGTGCCAGCAGCCATAGTAACACCGGGGAGCTGTTTTTT.

This chain links TRBV7-8 with TRBJ2-3, with D perhaps matching TRBD2 (6 bases). From germline, CDR1 is SGHVS and CDR2 FQNEAQ. V lost 6 bases to trimming and J lost 0 bases, with 10 bases between them. This CDR3 spans 14 amino acids. In DNA form, the CDR3 reads TGTGCCAGCAGTTTTAGCGGTAGCACAGATACGCAGTATTTT. It specifies CASSFSGSTDTQYF.

The chain links TRBV18 to TRBJ2-3, with TRBD2 matching over 10 bases. The trim removed 6 bases at V and 2 bases at J, leaving 11 bases unmatched. The germline V gene encodes CDR1 KGHSH and CDR2 LQKENI. This CDR3 region has 17 residues. The CDR3 region is CASSHAGTSAFTDTQYF. In DNA, the CDR3 is TGTGCCAGCTCCCACGCCGGGACTAGCGCCTTCACAGATACGCAGTATTTT.